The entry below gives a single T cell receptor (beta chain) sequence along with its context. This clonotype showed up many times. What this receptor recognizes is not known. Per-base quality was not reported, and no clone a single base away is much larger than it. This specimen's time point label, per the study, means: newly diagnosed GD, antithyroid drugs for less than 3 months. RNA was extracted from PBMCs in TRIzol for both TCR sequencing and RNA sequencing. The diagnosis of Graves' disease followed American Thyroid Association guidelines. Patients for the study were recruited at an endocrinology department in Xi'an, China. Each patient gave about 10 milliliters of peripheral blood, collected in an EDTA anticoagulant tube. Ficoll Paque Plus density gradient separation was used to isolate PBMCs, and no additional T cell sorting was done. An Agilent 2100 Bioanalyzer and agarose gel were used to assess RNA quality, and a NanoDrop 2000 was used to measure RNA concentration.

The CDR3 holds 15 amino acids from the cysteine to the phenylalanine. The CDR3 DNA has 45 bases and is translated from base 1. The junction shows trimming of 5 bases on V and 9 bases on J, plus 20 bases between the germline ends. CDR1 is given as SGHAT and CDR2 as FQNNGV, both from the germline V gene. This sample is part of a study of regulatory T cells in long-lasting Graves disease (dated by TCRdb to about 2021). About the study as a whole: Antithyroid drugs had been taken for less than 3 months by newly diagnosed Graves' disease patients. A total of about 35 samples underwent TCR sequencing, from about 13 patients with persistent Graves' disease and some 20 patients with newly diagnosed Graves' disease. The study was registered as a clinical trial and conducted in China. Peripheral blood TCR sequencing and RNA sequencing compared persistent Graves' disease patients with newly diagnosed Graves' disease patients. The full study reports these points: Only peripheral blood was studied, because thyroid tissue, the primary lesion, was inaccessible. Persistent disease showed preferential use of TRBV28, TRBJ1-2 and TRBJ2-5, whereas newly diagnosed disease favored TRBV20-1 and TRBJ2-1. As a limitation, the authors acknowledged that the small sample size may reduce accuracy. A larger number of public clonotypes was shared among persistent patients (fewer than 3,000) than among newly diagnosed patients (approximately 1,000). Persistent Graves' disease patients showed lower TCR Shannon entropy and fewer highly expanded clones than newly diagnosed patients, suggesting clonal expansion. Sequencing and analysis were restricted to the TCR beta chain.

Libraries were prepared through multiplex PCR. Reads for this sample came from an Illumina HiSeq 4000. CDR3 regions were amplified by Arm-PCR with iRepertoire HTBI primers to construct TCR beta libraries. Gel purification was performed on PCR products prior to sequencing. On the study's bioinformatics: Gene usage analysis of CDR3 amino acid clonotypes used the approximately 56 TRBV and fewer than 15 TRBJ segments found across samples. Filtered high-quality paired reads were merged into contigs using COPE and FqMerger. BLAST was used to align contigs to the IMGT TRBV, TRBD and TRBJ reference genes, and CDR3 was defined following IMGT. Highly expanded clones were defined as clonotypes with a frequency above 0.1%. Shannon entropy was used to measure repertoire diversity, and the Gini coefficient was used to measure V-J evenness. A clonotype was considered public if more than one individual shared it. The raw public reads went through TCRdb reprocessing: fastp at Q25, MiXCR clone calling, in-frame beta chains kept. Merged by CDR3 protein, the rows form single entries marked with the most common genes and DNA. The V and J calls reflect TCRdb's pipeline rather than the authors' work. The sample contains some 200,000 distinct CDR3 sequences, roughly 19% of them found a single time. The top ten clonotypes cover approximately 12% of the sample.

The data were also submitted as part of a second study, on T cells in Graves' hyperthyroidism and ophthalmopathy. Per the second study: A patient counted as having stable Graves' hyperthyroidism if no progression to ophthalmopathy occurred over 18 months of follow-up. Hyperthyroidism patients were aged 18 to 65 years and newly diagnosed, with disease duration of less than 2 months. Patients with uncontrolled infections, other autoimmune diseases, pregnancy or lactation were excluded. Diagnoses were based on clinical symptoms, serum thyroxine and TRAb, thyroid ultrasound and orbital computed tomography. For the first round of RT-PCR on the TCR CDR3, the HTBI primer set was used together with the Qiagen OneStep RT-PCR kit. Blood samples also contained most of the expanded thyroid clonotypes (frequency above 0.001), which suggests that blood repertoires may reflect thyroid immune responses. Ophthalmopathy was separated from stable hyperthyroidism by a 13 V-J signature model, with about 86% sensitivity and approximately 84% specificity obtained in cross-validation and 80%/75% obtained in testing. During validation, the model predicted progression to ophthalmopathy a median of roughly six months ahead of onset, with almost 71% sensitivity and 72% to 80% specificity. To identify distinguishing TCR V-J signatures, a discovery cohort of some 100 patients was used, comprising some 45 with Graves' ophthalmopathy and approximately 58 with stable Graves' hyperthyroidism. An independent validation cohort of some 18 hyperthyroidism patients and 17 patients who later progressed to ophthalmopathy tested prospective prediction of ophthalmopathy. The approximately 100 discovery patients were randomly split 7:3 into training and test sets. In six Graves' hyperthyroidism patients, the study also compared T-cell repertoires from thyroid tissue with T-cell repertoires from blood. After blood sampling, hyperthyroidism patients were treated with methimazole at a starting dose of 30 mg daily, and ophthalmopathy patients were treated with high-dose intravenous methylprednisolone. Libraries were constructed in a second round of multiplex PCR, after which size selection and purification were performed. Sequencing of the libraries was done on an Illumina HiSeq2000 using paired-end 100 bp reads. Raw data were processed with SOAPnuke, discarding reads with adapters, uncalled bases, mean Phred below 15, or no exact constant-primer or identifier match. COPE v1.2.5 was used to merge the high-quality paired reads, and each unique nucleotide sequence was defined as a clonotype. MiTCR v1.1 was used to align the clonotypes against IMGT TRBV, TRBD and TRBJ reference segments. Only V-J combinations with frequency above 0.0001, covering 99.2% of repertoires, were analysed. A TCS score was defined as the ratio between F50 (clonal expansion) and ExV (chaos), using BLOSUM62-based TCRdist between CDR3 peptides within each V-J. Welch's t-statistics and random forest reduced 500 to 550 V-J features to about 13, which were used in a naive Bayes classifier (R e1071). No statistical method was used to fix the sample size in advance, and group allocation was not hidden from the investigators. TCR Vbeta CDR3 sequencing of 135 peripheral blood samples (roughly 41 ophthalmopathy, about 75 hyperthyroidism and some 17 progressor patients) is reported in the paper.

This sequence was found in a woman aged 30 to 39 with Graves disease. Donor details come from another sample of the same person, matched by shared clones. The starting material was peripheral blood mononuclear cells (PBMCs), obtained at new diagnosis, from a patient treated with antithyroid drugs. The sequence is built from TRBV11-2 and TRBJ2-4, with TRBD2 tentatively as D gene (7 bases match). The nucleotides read TGTGCCAGCAGCCCCCAACGGGCAGGGGAGGGCATTCAGTACTTC. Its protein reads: CASSPQRAGEGIQYF. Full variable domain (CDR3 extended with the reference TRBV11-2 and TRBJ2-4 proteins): EAGVAQSPRYKIIEKRQSVAFWCNPISGHATLYWYQQILGQGPKLLIQFQNNGVVDDSQLPKDRFSAERLKGVDSTLKIQPAKLEDSAVYLCASSPQRAGEGIQYFGAGTRLSVL.